What follows are 10 T cell receptor beta chains derived from one specimen sequenced in a study of T cell responses to AZD1222 COVID-19 vaccine. The repertoire was sequenced with immunoSEQ multiplex PCR; TCRdb's copy has only in-frame clones and lacks some. The table includes some 140,000 clones, 70% to 90% detected once. Sequencing used peripheral blood, obtained on day 0 of AZD1222 vaccination. Receptors were obtained from an adult in good health.

The V call is TRBV6-7, the J call TRBJ1-6, with TRBD1 matching 7 bases. TRBV6-7 is an ORF, with its function uncertain. The CDR3 sequence is 20 residues long. J gave up 9 bases and V 2 bases, and 22 bases lay outside the gene matches. CDR3 residues: CASSYGSGTATSLGASPLHF. The CDR3 DNA is TGTGCCAGCAGTTACGGATCCGGGACAGCGACCAGTCTAGGGGCTTCACCCCTCCACTTT.

This clone has just a few counts. The V and J genes are TRBV2 and TRBJ2-2; tentative D call: TRBD1 (5 bases). This CDR3 contains 14 residues. Germline V lookup: CDR1 SNHLY, CDR2 FYNNEI. The V and J ends lost 7 bases and 2 bases respectively, with 11 bases between them. The CDR3 DNA follows: TGTGCCAGCACCCGAGGACATAACACCGGGGAGCTGTTTTTT. It specifies CASTRGHNTGELFF.

The CDR3 DNA reads as TGTGCCAGCAGTTTAAATAGTAGGGGGCTCAACACTGAAGCTTTCTTT. Its translation: CASSLNSRGLNTEAFF. The chain combines TRBV27 with TRBJ1-1; 7 bases agree with TRBD1. CDR1 is MNHEY and CDR2 is SMNVEV in the germline V gene (reference sequence). The CDR3 contains 16 residues. Trimming removed 2 bases from V and 2 bases from J; junction bases left unmatched: 8.

This rearrangement joins TRBV19 to TRBJ1-1; 9 bases match TRBD1. Trimming took 5 bases from V and 3 from J; bases not matched to a gene: 4. CDR1 and CDR2 from the germline V gene are LNHDA and SQIVND (reference sequence). The CDR3 length is 14 residues. CDR3 protein: CASSHRGPYTEAFF. For the CDR3, the DNA is TGTGCCAGTAGTCACAGGGGGCCGTACACTGAAGCTTTCTTT.

The chain carries TRBV28 and TRBJ1-2; no firm D call. Germline CDR1 is MDHEN and CDR2 is SYDVKM. This CDR3 region has 13 residues. V was cut by 7 bases and J by 2 bases, with 11 bases left in between. CDR3 loop: CASKDGGNYGYTF. CDR3 coding DNA: TGTGCCAGCAAAGACGGCGGGAACTATGGCTACACCTTC.

The chain joins TRBV7-8 to TRBJ2-5; maybe TRBD1 (5 bases). The CDR3 is 18 amino acids. The germline CDR1 and CDR2 sequences are SGHVS and FQNEAQ. V lost 5 bases, J lost 0 bases, and 22 bases lay in between. The CDR3 nucleotides read TGTGCCAGCAGCCACTCGGCAGGGCCAGCCCGTGACCAAGAGACCCAGTACTTC. It codes for CASSHSAGPARDQETQYF.

The gene calls are TRBV24-1 and TRBJ1-1; 8 positions match TRBD1. The CDR3 sequence is 14 residues long. Germline V gene data show CDR1 as KGHDR and CDR2 as SFDVKD. The V and J ends lost 5 bases and 4 bases, in that order; junction bases with no gene match: 5. CDR3 coding DNA: TGTGCCACCAGTGTTAGACAGGGGTCCACTGAAGCTTTCTTT. It codes for CATSVRQGSTEAFF.

The rearrangement links TRBV5-1 to TRBJ2-5; 9 positions match TRBD1. This CDR3 is 16 amino acids long. V lost 0 bases to trimming and J lost 5 bases; unmatched junction nucleotides: 8. Per the germline V gene, CDR1 is SGHRS and CDR2 is YFSETQ. The CDR3, as DNA: TGCGCCAGCAGCTTGGGAGGTACAGGGGGCGAGGAGACCCAGTACTTC. It specifies CASSLGGTGGEETQYF. The complete variable domain, with remaining parts taken from reference TRBV5-1 and TRBJ2-5, reads KAGVTQTPRYLIKTRGQQVTLSCSPISGHRSVSWYQQTPGQGLQFLFEYFSETQRNKGNFPGRFSGRQFSNSRSEMNVSTLELGDSALYLCASSLGGTGGEETQYFGPGTRLLVL.

The V call is TRBV4-2, the J call TRBJ1-1; D perhaps matches TRBD1 (6 bases). Trimming removed 1 base at V and 5 bases at J, with 17 bases between. This CDR3 has 16 amino acids. Germline-derived CDR1 and CDR2 are LGHNA and YNFKEQ. This chain's CDR3 is CASSQGPQQGWTEAFF. CDR3 coding DNA: TGTGCCAGCAGCCAAGGTCCCCAACAGGGTTGGACTGAAGCTTTCTTT.

This clone was observed a handful of times. The V call is TRBV27, the J call TRBJ2-1; possible D gene TRBD1, 6 bases. Per the germline V gene, CDR1 is MNHEY and CDR2 is SMNVEV (reference sequence). The CDR3 spans 15 residues. V was pared by 2 bases and J by 4 bases, with 12 bases between. CDR3 sequence: CASSLGQSFYNEQFF. In nucleotides, the CDR3 is TGTGCCAGCAGTTTAGGACAGTCCTTTTACAATGAGCAGTTCTTC.